A single sample gave rise to the 31 T cell receptor beta chains below, sequenced in a study of technical replicates of blood from a few donors. The data were produced by immunoSEQ multiplex PCR, yet TCRdb's version contains in-frame clones alone and is incomplete. The table includes tens of thousands of clones, 96% detected once. Sequencing used T cells isolated from PBMCs. These receptors all stem from a human donor in good health.

V is TRBV11-3 and J is TRBJ2-4; a weak D match, TRBD1 (5 bases). Trimming stripped 2 bases from V and 7 bases from J, with 6 bases between. The CDR3 totals 12 residues. Germline CDR1 reads SGHNT; CDR2 reads YENEEA. The CDR3: CASSLKGNIQYF. Written as DNA, the CDR3 is TGTGCCAGCAGCTTAAAGGGGAACATTCAGTACTTC.

This clone was recorded only once. This chain joins TRBV28 and TRBJ1-5, with D uncertain. The CDR3 has 14 amino acids. The V gene lost 5 bases and the J gene lost 3 bases, with 11 bases spanning the gap. Germline CDR1 MDHEN, CDR2 SYDVKM. The DNA for the CDR3 is TGTGCCAGCAGTCCCCGGGAGTACAATCAGCCCCAGCATTTT. This codes for CASSPREYNQPQHF.

The CDR3 DNA is TGTGCCAGCAGAGCGGGAGAGGGCTACAATGAGCAGTTCTTC. The encoded protein is CASRAGEGYNEQFF. The chain joins TRBV6-5 to TRBJ2-1; 8 positions agree with TRBD2. CDR1 is MNHEY, CDR2 SVGAGI, per germline. V dropped 6 bases and J dropped 3; count of bases not matched to a gene: 4. The CDR3 runs to 14 residues.

This clone appeared a single time. CDR3 amino acids: CASKSEGRGPYEQYF. CDR3 in DNA: TGTGCCAGCAAATCGGAGGGCAGGGGGCCGTACGAGCAGTACTTC. This chain links TRBV6-5 with TRBJ2-7, with 8 bases matching TRBD1. The CDR3 sequence is 15 residues long. The J segment lost 4 bases and the V segment lost 7 bases, leaving 12 bases of the junction unmatched. From germline, CDR1 is MNHEY and CDR2 SVGAGI.

The rearrangement uses TRBV7-8 and TRBJ1-1; D unclear. The CDR3 totals 13 residues. V lost 3 bases and J 1 base, leaving 6 bases between the germline ends. From germline, CDR1 is SGHVS and CDR2 FQNEAQ. The DNA of the CDR3 is TGTGCCAGCAGCTTGGGGAGGAACACTGAAGCTTTCTTT. This sequence encodes CASSLGRNTEAFF.

The chain combines TRBV10-3 with TRBJ2-7; D is unresolved. The CDR3 is made up of 12 amino acids. The V and J ends lost 2 bases and 8 bases respectively, with 10 bases between them. The germline gives CDR1 ENHRY, CDR2 SYGVKD. As DNA, the CDR3 is TGTGCCATCAGTGAGCGCAGGCCGAAGCAGTACTTC. Its translation: CAISERRPKQYF.

The chain joins TRBV5-8 to TRBJ2-7; D uncertain. Germline V gene lookup returns CDR1 SGHTS and CDR2 YDEGEE. CDR3 length: 14 residues. Between the trimmed V and J ends, which lost 0 bases and 2 bases, there was a span of 9 bases. The CDR3 DNA reads TGTGCCAGCAGCTTGGTCCTGAGTACCTACGAGCAGTACTTC. Residues: CASSLVLSTYEQYF.

The V and J genes are TRBV9 and TRBJ2-7, with 7 bases lining up with TRBD1. This CDR3 has 15 residues. Trimming at V came to 5 bases and at J to 5 bases, leaving 13 bases not matched to a gene. Germline V gene lookup returns CDR1 SGDLS and CDR2 YYNGEE. The CDR3 loop is CASSGSGGSIHEQYF. The DNA for the CDR3 is TGTGCCAGCAGTGGTTCAGGGGGATCTATCCACGAGCAGTACTTC.

V usage is TRBV10-3 and J usage is TRBJ2-7; 8 nucleotides line up with TRBD1. Germline trimming cut 6 bases from V and 2 bases from J; bases unmatched to any gene: 6. The CDR3 has 14 amino acids. Germline assignment: CDR1 ENHRY and CDR2 SYGVKD. DNA of the CDR3: TGTGCCATCAGGACAGGGGACGGAACCTACGAGCAGTACTTC. Encoded protein: CAIRTGDGTYEQYF.

The V and J genes are TRBV7-9 and TRBJ2-5; D might be TRBD1 (5 bases). Germline V gene lookup returns CDR1 SEHNR and CDR2 FQNEAQ (reference sequence). This CDR3 spans 14 amino acids. V was shortened by 1 base and J by 7 bases, with 13 bases between the two germline ends. This CDR3 is CASSLGQAGSTQYF. The CDR3 DNA reads as TGTGCCAGCAGCTTAGGTCAGGCAGGGTCGACCCAGTACTTC.

The CDR3 DNA reads TGTGCCAGCAGTTCTTCCCAGGGAAATCAGCCCCAGCATTTT. Encoded protein: CASSSSQGNQPQHF. The chain combines TRBV6-5 with TRBJ1-5, with TRBD1 as a possible D gene (5 bases). The CDR3 spans 14 residues. Trimming shortened V by 4 bases and J by 4 bases, and 11 bases separated the two germline ends. CDR1 and CDR2 from the germline V gene are MNHEY and SVGAGI.

V gene TRBV2 combines with J gene TRBJ2-2, with 7 bases identical to TRBD2. V lost 6 bases and J lost 4; bases outside the gene matches: 8. Germline values: CDR1 SNHLY, CDR2 FYNNEI. The length of the CDR3 is 15 residues. The CDR3 sequence: CASSVNAGVTGELFF. CDR3 nucleotides: TGTGCCAGCAGCGTAAACGCGGGAGTCACCGGGGAGCTGTTTTTT.

This rearrangement joins TRBV9 to TRBJ2-1, with TRBD2 as a possible D gene (6 bases). There are 16 residues in the CDR3. Between the trimmed V and J ends, which lost 4 bases and 8 bases, there was a span of 22 bases. Looked up from germline, CDR1 is SGDLS and CDR2 is YYNGEE. The CDR3 sequence is CASSLATGAGFDEQFF. CDR3 sequence (DNA): TGTGCCAGCAGCTTAGCGACGGGCGCGGGGTTCGATGAGCAGTTCTTC.

This clone showed up just once. CDR3 residues: CASSVETAYFTDTQYF. The CDR3 DNA follows: TGTGCCAGCAGTGTCGAGACAGCATACTTCACAGATACGCAGTATTTT. The chain joins TRBV6-1 to TRBJ2-3, with D perhaps matching TRBD1 (5 bases). This CDR3 is built from 16 residues. Germline assignment: CDR1 MNHNS and CDR2 SASEGT. Trimming shortened V by 4 bases and J by 2 bases, and 16 bases separated the two germline ends.

The chain uses TRBV6-5 and TRBJ1-2; a weak D match, TRBD1 (5 bases). Trimming took off 4 bases at V and 7 bases at J, with 19 bases between the two ends. The CDR3 has 15 amino acids. Germline lookup yields CDR1 MNHEY and CDR2 SVGAGI. The CDR3, as DNA: TGTGCCAGCAGTTCGTCCGACAGTTACCTCCGTGGCTACACCTTC. It is translated as CASSSSDSYLRGYTF.

V and J are TRBV11-3 and TRBJ2-5; a weak D match, TRBD1 (5 bases). The CDR3 sequence is 16 residues long. Germline V gene sequence: CDR1 SGHNT, CDR2 YENEEA. V lost 2 bases and J 3 bases, leaving 16 bases between the germline ends. The CDR3 DNA reads as TGTGCCAGCAGCTTAATATATAGGGGCTGGGAAGAGACCCAGTACTTC. It specifies CASSLIYRGWEETQYF.

The chain recombines TRBV4-1 with TRBJ2-1, with 8 nucleotides matching TRBD2. The CDR3 contains 17 residues. Germline values: CDR1 MGHRA, CDR2 YSYEKL. The junction had 6 bases not matched to a gene; V was cut back by 0 bases and J by 2 bases. CDR3 loop: CASSQDPSGGTYNEQFF. In nucleotides, the CDR3 is TGCGCCAGCAGCCAAGATCCCAGCGGGGGAACCTACAATGAGCAGTTCTTC.

This chain connects TRBV29-1 to TRBJ1-2, with unresolved D. The length of the CDR3 is 14 residues. The germline V gene has CDR1 SQVTM and CDR2 ANQGSEA. With 3 bases removed from V and 8 bases from J, the gap between germline ends came to 19 bases. For the CDR3, the DNA is TGCAGCGTTGATATGGCCTCCCTGGGCTCGGGCTACACCTTC. Amino acids: CSVDMASLGSGYTF.

The chain uses TRBV7-6 and TRBJ2-3, with 8 bases matching TRBD2. The CDR3 is 16 amino acids. Germline V gene data show CDR1 as SGHVS and CDR2 as FNYEAQ. V shed 1 base, J shed 6 bases, and the junction held 9 bases outside the gene matches. The CDR3 sequence: CASSLEASGPKDTQYF. DNA for the CDR3: TGTGCCAGCAGCTTAGAGGCTAGCGGGCCTAAGGATACGCAGTATTTT.

The count of this clone is one. The chain uses TRBV27 and TRBJ1-1; D might be TRBD1 (5 bases). Germline assignment: CDR1 MNHEY and CDR2 SMNVEV (reference sequence). The CDR3 covers 14 residues. V was clipped by 5 bases and J by 2 bases, with 12 bases between them. The CDR3 DNA follows: TGTGCCAGCAGTGCTAAACAGGCTAACACTGAAGCTTTCTTT. It codes for CASSAKQANTEAFF.

This clone showed up just once. The CDR3 region has the DNA TGCAGCGTTGATGGGACTAGCGGGAGGGGAGGTCCCTACGAGCAGTACTTC. Its translation: CSVDGTSGRGGPYEQYF. The rearrangement links TRBV29-1 to TRBJ2-7; the match to TRBD2 covers 16 bases. Germline assignment: CDR1 SQVTM and CDR2 ANQGSEA. There are 17 residues in the CDR3. V trimming: 3 bases; J trimming: 2 bases; junction bases outside the gene matches: 7.

The chain uses TRBV7-9 and TRBJ2-3; TRBD2 aligns across 11 bases. There are 17 residues in the CDR3. Per germline, CDR1 SEHNR and CDR2 FQNEAQ (reference sequence). Unmatched junction bases numbered 8, after V lost 2 bases and J lost 4 bases. Here the CDR3 reads CASSLRRLAGLADTQYF. The CDR3 DNA sequence: TGTGCCAGCAGCTTAAGGAGACTAGCGGGGTTAGCAGATACGCAGTATTTT.

This clone was counted once. CDR3: CASSQPRVSAGRDEQFF. CDR3 DNA: TGCGCCAGCAGCCAACCCCGGGTTTCGGCCGGCCGGGATGAGCAGTTCTTC. The chain employs TRBV4-1 and TRBJ2-1; D gene ambiguous. Trimming left V 2 bases short and J 8 bases short, with 22 bases between. The length of the CDR3 is 17 residues. Germline CDR1 reads MGHRA; CDR2 reads YSYEKL.

The CDR3: CASSLAVSGISETQYF. The CDR3 bases are TGCGCCAGCAGCTTGGCCGTCAGCGGGATATCAGAGACCCAGTACTTC. The chain employs TRBV5-1 and TRBJ2-5; 7 bases line up with TRBD2. The CDR3 sequence is 16 residues long. With V trimmed by 0 bases and J by 4 bases, 9 bases remained unmatched. CDR1 is SGHRS, CDR2 YFSETQ, per germline.

The chain couples TRBV7-9 to TRBJ2-1, with 9 bases identical to TRBD1. The CDR3 is 14 residues long. V trimming: 8 bases; J trimming: 8 bases; junction bases outside the gene matches: 10. Germline CDR1 SEHNR, CDR2 FQNEAQ (reference sequence). As DNA, the CDR3 is TGTGCCAGCGCCCACAGGGGGCCTCTCGATGAGCAGTTCTTC. Protein: CASAHRGPLDEQFF.

The rearrangement links TRBV11-2 to TRBJ2-7, with TRBD2 identical over 7 bases. Unmatched junction bases numbered 13, after V lost 0 bases and J lost 2 bases. Germline V gene lookup returns CDR1 SGHAT and CDR2 FQNNGV. The CDR3 runs to 18 residues. The CDR3 nucleotides are TGTGCCAGCAGCTTAGACGGCGGGGGTCCTTGGAGGGCCTACGAGCAGTACTTC. This sequence encodes CASSLDGGGPWRAYEQYF.

This sequence joins TRBV28 and TRBJ1-2, with D tentatively TRBD1 (5 bases). V lost 3 bases and J lost 8, with 19 bases in between. The V gene's germline CDR1 is MDHEN and CDR2 SYDVKM. This CDR3 region has 15 residues. CDR3 DNA: TGTGCCAGCAGTTTTTCGGGGGGAACATCTCGCGGCTACACCTTC. Translation gives CASSFSGGTSRGYTF.

The CDR3 DNA is TGTGCCAGTAGGGACTGGGACAGGTCAAATCAGCCCCAGCATTTT. Translated, it gives CASRDWDRSNQPQHF. The chain uses TRBV19 and TRBJ1-5, with TRBD1 matching over 8 bases. CDR3 length: 15 residues. Unmatched junction bases numbered 8, after V lost 6 bases and J lost 4 bases. CDR1 and CDR2 from the germline V gene are LNHDA and SQIVND (reference sequence).

CDR3 in amino acids: CASSLAPPNEQFF. CDR3 DNA: TGTGCCAGCAGCTTAGCCCCCCCTAATGAGCAGTTCTTC. The V call is TRBV7-6, the J call TRBJ2-1; D is undetermined. Deletions cut 0 bases from V and 7 bases from J, with 7 bases between. CDR1 SGHVS and CDR2 FNYEAQ come from the germline V gene. The CDR3 extends over 13 amino acids. Using reference TRBV7-6 and TRBJ2-1 for the parts outside the CDR3, the full variable domain is GAGVSQSPRYKVTKRGQDVALRCDPISGHVSLYWYRQALGQGPEFLTYFNYEAQQDKSGLPNDRFSAERPEGSISTLTIQRTEQRDSAMYRCASSLAPPNEQFFGPGTRLTVL.

The V and J genes are TRBV7-2 and TRBJ2-3, with D unresolved. The germline V gene has CDR1 SGHTA and CDR2 FQGNSA. The CDR3 is 11 residues long. Trimming removed 2 bases at V and 12 bases at J, with 9 bases between. The chain's CDR3 is CASSLFGTQYF. The CDR3 region has the DNA TGTGCCAGCAGCTTATTTGGTACTCAGTATTTT.

The chain carries TRBV6-1 and TRBJ2-7; a weak D match, TRBD1 (5 bases). Trimming pared 5 bases from V and 4 bases from J, leaving 9 bases between. The CDR3 is 12 residues long. The germline CDR1 and CDR2 sequences are MNHNS and SASEGT. This CDR3 reads CASSRGPYEQYF. The CDR3 DNA is TGTGCCAGCAGTAGGGGTCCATACGAGCAGTACTTC.